One and the same sample provided the 14 T cell receptor beta chains below, sequenced in a study of blood T cell repertoires in COVID-19 (dated by TCRdb to about 2020). The method was the immunoSEQ multiplex PCR assay. Imported from immuneACCESS, the table was reduced by TCRdb to in-frame sequences with V and J called. These copies leave out some clones; in studies compared against another copy, an unresolved V gene accounts for under half, and the cause of the remainder is not known. The sample profile shows approximately 300,000 clones; around 90% of them were found once. The ten most abundant clones make up 0.95% to 1.3% of the sample. The specimen sequenced was peripheral blood. These receptors all stem from a woman between 35 and 50 years old with COVID-19, enrolled during active disease.

This rearrangement joins TRBV11-2 to TRBJ1-2, with a weak D call TRBD1 (6 bases). The CDR3 has 13 amino acids. Between the trimmed V and J ends, which lost 1 base and 8 bases, there was a span of 11 bases. The germline CDR1 and CDR2 sequences are SGHAT and FQNNGV. CDR3 sequence reads: CASSLGRTVGYTF. The CDR3 nucleotides read TGTGCCAGCAGCTTAGGAAGGACAGTAGGCTACACCTTC.

The CDR3, as DNA: TGTGCCAGCAGGCAAAGTACGGGGTCCCAAGAGACCCAGTACTTC. It yields the protein CASRQSTGSQETQYF. This chain joins TRBV28 and TRBJ2-5, with D possibly matching TRBD2 (5 bases). The CDR3 covers 15 residues. Germline V gene lookup returns CDR1 MDHEN and CDR2 SYDVKM. V was pared by 6 bases and J by 1 base, with 15 bases between.

The chain links TRBV6-5 to TRBJ1-1, with D tentatively TRBD1 (6 bases). Trimming pared 3 bases from V and 5 bases from J, leaving 10 bases between. The CDR3 is made up of 13 amino acids. The V gene's germline CDR1 is MNHEY and CDR2 SVGAGI. As DNA, the CDR3 is TGTGCCAGCAGTTATAACAGGGTAACTGAAGCTTTCTTT. Translating it yields CASSYNRVTEAFF.

This clone showed up just once. This chain joins TRBV2 and TRBJ2-5, with 7 bases lining up with TRBD2. Germline lookup yields CDR1 SNHLY and CDR2 FYNNEI. Trimming cost V 6 bases and J 3 bases; bases outside gene matches: 1. This CDR3 contains 12 residues. CDR3 residues: CASRGTKETQYF. CDR3 nucleotide sequence: TGTGCCAGCAGGGGGACTAAAGAGACCCAGTACTTC.

The rearrangement uses TRBV7-9 and TRBJ1-2, with 12 bases fitting TRBD1. Germline assignment: CDR1 SEHNR and CDR2 FQNEAQ (reference sequence). The V and J ends lost 5 bases and 8 bases, in that order; junction bases with no gene match: 9. The CDR3 sequence is 15 residues long. CDR3: CASSVSGTGGEGYTF. CDR3 bases: TGTGCCAGCAGCGTCAGTGGGACAGGGGGCGAAGGCTACACCTTC.

This chain connects TRBV6-5 to TRBJ2-7; TRBD2 agrees at 11 bases. The germline V gene encodes CDR1 MNHEY and CDR2 SVGAGI. The CDR3 extends over 14 amino acids. V dropped 6 bases and J dropped 2; count of bases not matched to a gene: 3. CDR3 DNA: TGTGCCAGCAGCCTTAGCGGGAGGGCCTACGAGCAGTACTTC. This codes for CASSLSGRAYEQYF.

The V and J genes are TRBV12-3 or TRBV12-4 and TRBJ1-2; TRBD1 agrees at 8 bases. J gave up 3 bases and V 8 bases, and 5 bases lay outside the gene matches. The CDR3 is 13 amino acids. The CDR3 coding sequence is TGTGCCAGCGGGCAGGGGGCGGACTATGGCTACACCTTC. Translated, it gives CASGQGADYGYTF.

In this sample, this clone turned up once. V is TRBV7-3 and J is TRBJ1-4; D is unclear. The V gene's germline CDR1 is SGHTA and CDR2 FQGTGA. The CDR3 length is 15 residues. V was shortened by 5 bases and J by 3 bases, with 13 bases between the two germline ends. In DNA form, the CDR3 reads TGTGCCAGCAGCCCCCGCCGGTCGTCTAATGAAAAACTGTTTTTT. This encodes CASSPRRSSNEKLFF. The full variable domain, its missing parts supplied by reference TRBV7-3 and TRBJ1-4, is GAGVSQTPSNKVTEKGKYVELRCDPISGHTALYWYRQSLGQGPEFLIYFQGTGAADDSGLPNDRFFAVRPEGSVSTLKIQRTERGDSAVYLCASSPRRSSNEKLFFGSGTQLSVL.

The genes are TRBV28 and TRBJ2-7; 7 nucleotides match TRBD1. Looked up from germline, CDR1 is MDHEN and CDR2 is SYDVKM. After removal of 8 bases from V and 5 bases from J, the junction contained 9 bases not matched to a gene. The CDR3 covers 13 residues. CDR3 sequence reads: CASRDSLTDEQYF. The CDR3 coding sequence is TGTGCCAGCCGGGACAGCCTCACCGACGAGCAGTACTTC.

This clone was seen once. V usage is TRBV14 and J usage is TRBJ2-7; no firm D call. The CDR3 is made up of 12 amino acids. Germline V gene sequence: CDR1 SGHDN, CDR2 FVKESK. Trimming pared 2 bases from V and 3 bases from J, leaving 5 bases between. CDR3 DNA sequence: TGTGCCAGCAGCCAACAGTACTACGAGCAGTACTTC. Translated, it gives CASSQQYYEQYF.

V is TRBV19 and J is TRBJ1-2, with TRBD1 as a possible D gene (5 bases). Per the germline V gene, CDR1 is LNHDA and CDR2 is SQIVND (reference sequence). The V end was cut by 4 bases, the J end by 7 bases, with 13 bases between. This CDR3 region has 13 residues. CDR3 DNA: TGTGCCAGTAGTAAGGGGTTCTCCCGTGGCTACACCTTC. Its translation: CASSKGFSRGYTF.

V and J are TRBV6-5 and TRBJ2-5; 7 bases fit TRBD2. V was pared by 0 bases and J by 4 bases, with 5 bases of the junction left unmatched. The length of the CDR3 is 15 residues. Germline V gene lookup returns CDR1 MNHEY and CDR2 SVGAGI. The DNA for the CDR3 is TGTGCCAGCAGTTACTCGAAGGGGAGGGGAGAGACCCAGTACTTC. Protein sequence: CASSYSKGRGETQYF.

This chain links TRBV19 with TRBJ2-7; 8 bases are a match to TRBD2. Per the germline V gene, CDR1 is LNHDA and CDR2 is SQIVND (reference sequence). Trimming removed 3 bases from V and 6 bases from J; junction bases left unmatched: 13. CDR3 length: 16 residues. The CDR3 loop is CASSISPGLVPLEQYF. The CDR3, as DNA: TGTGCCAGTAGTATCTCACCGGGACTAGTCCCTCTCGAGCAGTACTTC.

V is TRBV12-3 or TRBV12-4 and J is TRBJ2-3; TRBD2 matches at 7 bases. The CDR3 length is 13 residues. Germline trimming cut 3 bases from V and 3 bases from J; bases unmatched to any gene: 0. CDR3 nucleotide sequence: TGTGCCAGCAGTTTGCGGGAGACAGATACGCAGTATTTT. Its translation: CASSLRETDTQYF.